This T cell receptor (beta chain) was documented in a study of blood T cell repertoires in COVID-19. Produced via immunoSEQ multiplex PCR; TCRdb's table is partial and in-frame only. The top ten clones hold more than 5% of a sample with around 160,000 clones, 84% of them seen once. This CDR3 spans 15 amino acids. The V gene lost 1 base and the J gene lost 6 bases, with 16 bases spanning the gap. Germline V lookup: CDR1 MGHRA, CDR2 YSYEKL. The chain couples TRBV4-1 to TRBJ2-7, with D tentatively TRBD2 (5 bases). This clonotype was sampled from a woman aged 45-65 years who had been exposed to COVID-19. Sequences were obtained from PBMCs or T cells enriched from blood (not recorded which). The CDR3 reads CASSQVSFEGLEQYF. In nucleotides, the CDR3 is TGCGCCAGCAGCCAAGTGTCCTTCGAGGGTCTCGAGCAGTACTTC.